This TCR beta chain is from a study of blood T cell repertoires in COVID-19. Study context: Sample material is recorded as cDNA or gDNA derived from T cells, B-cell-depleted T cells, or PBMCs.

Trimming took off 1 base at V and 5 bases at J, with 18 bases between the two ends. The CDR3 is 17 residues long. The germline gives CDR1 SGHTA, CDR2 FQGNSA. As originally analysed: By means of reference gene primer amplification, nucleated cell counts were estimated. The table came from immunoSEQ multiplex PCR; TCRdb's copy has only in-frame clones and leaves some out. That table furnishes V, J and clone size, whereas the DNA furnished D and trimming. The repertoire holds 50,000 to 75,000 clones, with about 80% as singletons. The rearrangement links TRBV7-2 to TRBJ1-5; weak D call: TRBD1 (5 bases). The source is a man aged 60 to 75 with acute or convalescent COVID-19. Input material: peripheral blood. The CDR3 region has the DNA TGTGCCAGCAGCTTAGTTCTCTTTCAGGACAAAGATCAGCCCCAGCATTTT. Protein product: CASSLVLFQDKDQPQHF.